Listed below are T cell receptor beta chains from one sample, sequenced in a study of cytomegalovirus exposure and HLA in healthy donors. Measured with immunoSEQ multiplex PCR; TCRdb has only the in-frame clones, and not every one. Of about 150,000 clones listed, approximately 80% are singletons. The sample comprised PBMCs. The receptors were sampled from a woman in her thirties or forties in good health and CMV-seronegative. Both conserved end residues are part of each CDR3. Fields, in order: J gene, V gene, clone size, D gene, CDR3 DNA, CDR3 protein. A D gene is named only where the DNA matches it firmly. The size entry is marked missing in some rows and otherwise reads once, few, many or a size class.

j_call: TRBJ2-7
v_call: TRBV7-7
clone_size: .
d_call: TRBD1
cdr3_nt: TGTGCTAGCAGCCCTCAGGACAGGCCGATGGCGGAGCAGTACTTC
cdr3_aa: CASSPQDRPMAEQYF

j_call: TRBJ2-3
v_call: TRBV5-1
clone_size: .
d_call: TRBD2
cdr3_nt: TGCGCCAGCAGCTCCCTTCCGGGACTAGCGGGAGGGCCTGGGTATTTT
cdr3_aa: CASSSLPGLAGGPGYF

j_call: TRBJ2-3
v_call: TRBV5-1
clone_size: .
d_call: .
cdr3_nt: TGCGCCAGCAGCTTGGCCCAGTTAGATACGCAGTATTTT
cdr3_aa: CASSLAQLDTQYF

j_call: TRBJ2-7
v_call: TRBV6-1
clone_size: .
d_call: TRBD1
cdr3_nt: TGTGCCAGCAGTGTGCCTCGGACAGGGAGGTTCTACGAGCAGTACTTC
cdr3_aa: CASSVPRTGRFYEQYF

j_call: TRBJ1-4
v_call: TRBV5-1
clone_size: .
d_call: TRBD1
cdr3_nt: TGCGCCAGCAGCACGGGACAGGGAAATGAAAAACTGTTTTTT
cdr3_aa: CASSTGQGNEKLFF

j_call: TRBJ2-7
v_call: TRBV28
clone_size: .
d_call: .
cdr3_nt: TGTGCCAGCAGTAAGTACAGCCTGGTCTACGAGCAGTACTTC
cdr3_aa: CASSKYSLVYEQYF

j_call: TRBJ1-1
v_call: TRBV19
clone_size: .
d_call: TRBD1
cdr3_nt: TGTGCCATTAGTAGTCCCGGGACAGGCTCCATGAACACTGAAGCTTTCTTT
cdr3_aa: CAISSPGTGSMNTEAFF

j_call: TRBJ2-7
v_call: TRBV7-9
clone_size: once
d_call: TRBD1
cdr3_nt: TGTGCCAGCGCATATGACAGGGGCGAGCAGTACTTC
cdr3_aa: CASAYDRGEQYF

j_call: TRBJ1-3
v_call: TRBV4-1
clone_size: few
d_call: TRBD1
cdr3_nt: TGCGCCAGCAGCCAAGGGACAGGGACTGGAAACACCATATATTTT
cdr3_aa: CASSQGTGTGNTIYF

j_call: TRBJ1-1
v_call: TRBV10-2
clone_size: few
d_call: .
cdr3_nt: TGCGCCAGCAGTGCGGCGGGGTTGAACACTGAAGCTTTCTTT
cdr3_aa: CASSAAGLNTEAFF

j_call: TRBJ2-1
v_call: TRBV28
clone_size: .
d_call: .
cdr3_nt: TGTGCCAGCGGAGGGAACAGGGGAGGAGATGAGCAGTTCTTC
cdr3_aa: CASGGNRGGDEQFF

j_call: TRBJ1-2
v_call: TRBV7-2
clone_size: .
d_call: TRBD1
cdr3_nt: TGTGCCAGCAGCTTCGGGACAGTCAACTATGGCTACACCTTC
cdr3_aa: CASSFGTVNYGYTF

j_call: TRBJ2-5
v_call: TRBV10-1
clone_size: .
d_call: TRBD2
cdr3_nt: TGCGCCAGTAGCCAGCGGGGCGGGGGGACCCAGTACTTC
cdr3_aa: CASSQRGGGTQYF

j_call: TRBJ2-1
v_call: TRBV9
clone_size: .
d_call: .
cdr3_nt: TGTGCCAGCAGCGTAGCTGGGAGCGGCTACAATGAGCAGTTCTTC
cdr3_aa: CASSVAGSGYNEQFF

j_call: TRBJ2-5
v_call: TRBV5-6
clone_size: .
d_call: TRBD2
cdr3_nt: TGTGCCAGCAGCTTGCCAAGGCGGGGGGCTGAGGAGACCCAGTACTTC
cdr3_aa: CASSLPRRGAEETQYF

j_call: TRBJ1-3
v_call: TRBV5-1
clone_size: .
d_call: TRBD1
cdr3_nt: TGCGCCAGCAGCTTTGGACAGGCCTCTGGAAACACCATATATTTT
cdr3_aa: CASSFGQASGNTIYF

j_call: TRBJ1-2
v_call: TRBV28
clone_size: .
d_call: TRBD1
cdr3_nt: TGTGCCAGCAGTTTGGCGGGACAGGGGGTTACCCCTGGCTACACCTTC
cdr3_aa: CASSLAGQGVTPGYTF

j_call: TRBJ2-7
v_call: TRBV28
clone_size: .
d_call: .
cdr3_nt: TGTGCCAGCAGTTTATTCGGGATCCAGGCCGAGCAGTACTTC
cdr3_aa: CASSLFGIQAEQYF

j_call: TRBJ1-1
v_call: TRBV13
clone_size: .
d_call: .
cdr3_nt: TGTGCCAGCAGCTCCACCCTGGAGACTGAAGCTTTCTTT
cdr3_aa: CASSSTLETEAFF

j_call: TRBJ2-3
v_call: TRBV10-3
clone_size: .
d_call: .
cdr3_nt: TGTGCCATCGGGGCGGGGTCCACAGATACGCAGTATTTT
cdr3_aa: CAIGAGSTDTQYF

j_call: TRBJ1-1
v_call: TRBV6-5
clone_size: .
d_call: .
cdr3_nt: TGTGCCAGCATAACAGGGAGCACTGAAGCTTTCTTT
cdr3_aa: CASITGSTEAFF

j_call: TRBJ1-1
v_call: TRBV7-9
clone_size: .
d_call: .
cdr3_nt: TGTGCCAGCAGCCGCCCCCCGGCGGGGGCTTTCTTT
cdr3_aa: CASSRPPAGAFF

j_call: TRBJ2-5
v_call: TRBV6-5
clone_size: few
d_call: .
cdr3_nt: TGTGCCAGCAGCACCGACAGGGACTACCAAGAGACCCAGTACTTC
cdr3_aa: CASSTDRDYQETQYF

j_call: TRBJ2-4
v_call: TRBV9
clone_size: .
d_call: .
cdr3_nt: TGTGCCAGCAGCCTCAGTGGGGAGTTAAACATTCAGTACTTC
cdr3_aa: CASSLSGELNIQYF

j_call: TRBJ2-7
v_call: TRBV2
clone_size: .
d_call: .
cdr3_nt: TGTGCCAGCAGTCCGGACAGACAGGGACTCTACGAGCAGTACTTC
cdr3_aa: CASSPDRQGLYEQYF

j_call: TRBJ1-5
v_call: TRBV28
clone_size: .
d_call: TRBD1
cdr3_nt: TGTGCCAGCAACCGGGACAGGGCCTTAAGCAATCAGCCCCAGCATTTT
cdr3_aa: CASNRDRALSNQPQHF

j_call: TRBJ1-4
v_call: TRBV7-6
clone_size: .
d_call: TRBD1
cdr3_nt: TGTGCCAGCAGCTTAGAAGGGGGACAGGGGCCGGGAAAACTGTTTTTT
cdr3_aa: CASSLEGGQGPGKLFF